Sequencing of this T cell receptor (beta chain) was carried out in a study of T cells in localized non-small cell lung cancer. Study-level results: Adjacent lung held a median roughly 50 of the top 100 tumor clones. Blood T cell density predicted longer survival; adjacent-lung clonality, shorter.

A note on this clone: Its cognate antigen is unknown.

This CDR3 has 12 residues. V trimming: 3 bases; J trimming: 8 bases; junction bases outside the gene matches: 3. Germline values: CDR1 GTSNPN, CDR2 SVGIG (reference sequence). Data came from immunoSEQ multiplex PCR; TCRdb stores just in-frame clones and leaves some out. Here the sample spans roughly 1,500 clones, around 24% being singletons. The chain couples TRBV30 to TRBJ1-4, with 7 bases fitting TRBD1. The clonotype comes from a female donor aged 60 or older with stage II lung adenocarcinoma. The starting material was lung tumor tissue, obtained before any cancer treatment. CDR3 nucleotide sequence: TGTGCCTGGAGCCCGGACAGGGAAAAACTGTTTTTT. Encoded protein: CAWSPDREKLFF.